This T cell receptor (beta chain) derives from a study of cytomegalovirus exposure and HLA in healthy donors. Primers: 60 Vbeta forward and 13 Jbeta reverse. The table came from immunoSEQ multiplex PCR; TCRdb's copy has only in-frame clones and leaves some out. Its table lists under 200,000 clones. The CDR3 consists of 16 residues. CDR1 LNHDA and CDR2 SQIVND come from the germline V gene (reference sequence). The ends lost 6 bases at V and 5 bases at J; junction bases unmatched: 13. The sequencing sample was made of PBMCs. The receptor comes from a man in his thirties or forties in good health and CMV-seronegative. V gene TRBV19 combines with J gene TRBJ1-5; 7 nucleotides line up with TRBD1. The CDR3 region has the DNA TGTGCCAGTAGCCTTATGGGGACAGTGACCTATCAGCCCCAGCATTTT. Amino acids: CASSLMGTVTYQPQHF.